This TCR beta chain derives from a study of cytomegalovirus exposure and HLA in healthy donors. Findings and limits, study-wide: A later analysis, which compared TCR beta chains of equal frequency, found the HLA-associated ones more clonally expanded. Association of a missense DCLRE1C variant with TCR beta V- and J-gene trimming was reported in a later analysis. Some TCR beta chains (more than 150 of them) were listed as cytomegalovirus-associated.

Looked up from germline, CDR1 is SGHRS and CDR2 is YFSETQ. This CDR3 has 14 residues. With 0 bases removed from V and 4 bases from J, the gap between germline ends came to 5 bases. The PCR contained 60 Vbeta and 13 Jbeta primers. Libraries were prepared by immunoSEQ multiplex PCR; TCRdb keeps only in-frame clonotypes and omits some of them. The table lists tens of thousands of clones, 80% of them singletons. On this clone itself: Its cognate antigen is unknown.

Sequencing was performed on PBMCs. V is TRBV5-1 and J is TRBJ1-6, with D hard to call. The source of this sequence is a woman in her twenties or thirties in good health and CMV-seronegative. CDR3: CASSLEQYNSPLHF. Written as DNA, the CDR3 is TGCGCCAGCAGCTTGGAACAGTATAATTCACCCCTCCACTTT. Full variable domain (outside the CDR3, taken from reference TRBV5-1 and TRBJ1-6): KAGVTQTPRYLIKTRGQQVTLSCSPISGHRSVSWYQQTPGQGLQFLFEYFSETQRNKGNFPGRFSGRQFSNSRSEMNVSTLELGDSALYLCASSLEQYNSPLHFGNGTRLTVT.